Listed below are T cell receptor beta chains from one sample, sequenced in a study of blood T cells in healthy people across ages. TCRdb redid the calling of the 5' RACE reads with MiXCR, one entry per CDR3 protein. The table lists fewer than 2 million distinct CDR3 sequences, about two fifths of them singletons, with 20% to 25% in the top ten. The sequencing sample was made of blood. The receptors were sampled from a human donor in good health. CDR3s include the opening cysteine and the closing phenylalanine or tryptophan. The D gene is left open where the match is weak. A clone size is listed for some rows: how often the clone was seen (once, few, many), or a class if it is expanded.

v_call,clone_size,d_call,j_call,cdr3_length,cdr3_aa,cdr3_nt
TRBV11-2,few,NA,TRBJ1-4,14,CASSLAGQGEKLFF,TGTGCCAGCAGCTTAGCGGGTCAGGGTGAAAAACTGTTTTTT
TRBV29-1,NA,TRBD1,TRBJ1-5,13,CSVEQDRDQPQHF,TGCAGCGTTGAACAGGACAGGGATCAGCCCCAGCATTTT
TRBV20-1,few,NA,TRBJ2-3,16,CSAHHDSRVGTDTQYF,TGCAGTGCTCATCACGACAGCCGGGTTGGCACAGATACGCAGTATTTT
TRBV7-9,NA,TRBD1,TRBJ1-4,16,CASSAGQGWRNEKLFF,TGTGCCAGCAGCGCGGGACAGGGTTGGAGGAATGAAAAACTGTTTTTT
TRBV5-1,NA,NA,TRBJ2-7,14,CASSLVSGLYEQYF,TGCGCCAGCAGCTTGGTTTCGGGCCTCTACGAGCAGTACTTC
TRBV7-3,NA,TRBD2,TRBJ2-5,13,CASSIGLEETQYF,TGTGCCAGCAGCATCGGACTAGAAGAGACCCAGTACTTC
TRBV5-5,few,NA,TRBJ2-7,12,CASSVSAIEQYF,TGTGCCAGCAGCGTCTCCGCCATAGAGCAGTACTTC
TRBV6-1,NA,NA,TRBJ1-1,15,CASSEVGGVDTEAFF,TGTGCCAGCAGTGAAGTTGGAGGGGTAGACACTGAAGCTTTCTTT
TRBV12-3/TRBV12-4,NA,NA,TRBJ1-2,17,CASSPSSRGSPFYGYTF,TGTGCCAGCAGTCCCTCGTCTCGGGGGAGTCCCTTCTATGGCTACACCTTC
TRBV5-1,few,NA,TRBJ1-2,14,CASSSLGTNYGYTF,TGCGCCAGCAGCTCCCTCGGGACTAACTATGGCTACACCTTC
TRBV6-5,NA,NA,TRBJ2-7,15,CASSYSVGANYEQYF,TGTGCCAGTAGTTACTCGGTCGGGGCAAACTACGAGCAGTACTTC
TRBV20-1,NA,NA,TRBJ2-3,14,CSARDSVGPDTQYF,TGCAGTGCTAGAGATTCGGTGGGGCCAGATACGCAGTATTTT
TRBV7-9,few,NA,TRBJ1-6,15,CASGYSADGGSPLHF,TGTGCCAGCGGCTACAGCGCGGACGGAGGGTCACCCCTCCACTTT
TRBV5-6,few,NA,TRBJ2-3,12,CASSLNLNFQYF,TGTGCCAGCAGCTTGAACTTAAACTTTCAGTATTTT
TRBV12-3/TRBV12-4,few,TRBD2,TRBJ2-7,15,CASTLSASGLREQYF,TGTGCCAGCACCCTGTCGGCTAGCGGACTAAGAGAGCAGTACTTC
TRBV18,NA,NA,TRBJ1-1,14,CASSNRTLNTEAFF,TGTGCCAGCTCAAACAGGACGTTGAACACTGAAGCTTTCTTT
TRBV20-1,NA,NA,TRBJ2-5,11,CSARVLVTQYF,TGCAGTGCTAGGGTTTTGGTGACCCAGTACTTC
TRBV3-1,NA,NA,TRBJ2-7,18,CASSQGDMVGGIRNEQYF,TGTGCCAGCAGCCAAGGTGATATGGTAGGGGGTATAAGGAACGAGCAGTACTTC
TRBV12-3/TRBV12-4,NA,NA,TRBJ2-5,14,CASSLVPNEETQYF,TGTGCCAGCAGTTTAGTCCCGAATGAGGAGACCCAGTACTTC
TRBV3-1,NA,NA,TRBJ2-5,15,CASSQEFEGAETQYF,TGTGCCAGCAGCCAAGAGTTCGAGGGCGCCGAGACCCAGTACTTC
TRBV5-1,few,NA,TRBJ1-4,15,CASSLGPNGNEKLFF,TGCGCCAGCAGCTTGGGACCCAATGGAAATGAAAAACTGTTTTTT
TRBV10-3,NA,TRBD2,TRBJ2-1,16,CAIMERERGGSDEQFF,TGTGCCATCATGGAGCGGGAACGGGGGGGTTCGGATGAGCAGTTCTTC
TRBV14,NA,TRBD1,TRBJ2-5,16,CASSRLSGGLRETQYF,TGTGCCAGCAGCCGCTTATCAGGGGGCCTGAGGGAGACCCAGTACTTC
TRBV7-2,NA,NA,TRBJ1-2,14,CASSLVYGIYGYTF,TGTGCCAGCAGCTTAGTATACGGCATCTATGGCTACACCTTC
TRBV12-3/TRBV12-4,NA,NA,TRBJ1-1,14,CASSLGGEETEAFF,TGTGCCAGCAGTTTAGGGGGGGAGGAAACTGAAGCTTTCTTT
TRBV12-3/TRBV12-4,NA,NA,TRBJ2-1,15,CASNYMGISYNEQFF,TGTGCCAGCAACTATATGGGGATATCCTACAATGAGCAGTTCTTC
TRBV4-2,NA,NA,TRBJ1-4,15,CASRSRSATNEKLFF,TGTGCCAGCAGGTCTAGGTCTGCAACTAATGAAAAACTGTTTTTT
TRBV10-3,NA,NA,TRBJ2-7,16,CAISEWSGQESNEQYF,TGTGCCATCAGTGAGTGGTCTGGCCAGGAAAGCAACGAGCAGTACTTC
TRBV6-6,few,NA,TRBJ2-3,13,CASLDGSTDTQYF,TGTGCCAGCTTAGACGGGAGCACAGATACGCAGTATTTT
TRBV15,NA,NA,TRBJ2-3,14,CATSRDGGADTQYF,TGTGCCACCAGCAGAGATGGGGGTGCAGATACGCAGTATTTT
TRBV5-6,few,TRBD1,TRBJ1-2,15,CASRSGTGFRYGYTF,TGTGCCAGCAGGTCCGGGACAGGATTCCGCTATGGCTACACCTTC